The sequence of this T cell receptor beta chain was determined in a study of T cell responses to AZD1222 COVID-19 vaccine. Whole-study findings and limits: The study identified only five to seven AZD1222 recipients as seropositive at baseline. Spike-specific TCR breadth and depth both grew after two AZD1222 doses.

About this clone itself: Its antigen is as yet unknown.

Trimming took off 6 bases at V and 1 base at J, with 6 bases between the two ends. CDR1 and CDR2 from the germline V gene are SNHLY and FYNNEI. This CDR3 region has 12 residues. Here immunoSEQ multiplex PCR was the method, and the copy in TCRdb shows in-frame clones only, minus some. The sample consists of 180,000 or so clones, 85% to 95% of them appearing once. The source of this sequence is an adult who received the MenACWY meningococcal vaccine as a control. Sequenced material: peripheral blood, taken 28 days after the second dose of the MenACWY control vaccine. V and J are TRBV2 and TRBJ1-1; D is ambiguous. CDR3 sequence reads: CASSWANTEAFF. The DNA of the CDR3 is TGTGCCAGCAGCTGGGCGAACACTGAAGCTTTCTTT.